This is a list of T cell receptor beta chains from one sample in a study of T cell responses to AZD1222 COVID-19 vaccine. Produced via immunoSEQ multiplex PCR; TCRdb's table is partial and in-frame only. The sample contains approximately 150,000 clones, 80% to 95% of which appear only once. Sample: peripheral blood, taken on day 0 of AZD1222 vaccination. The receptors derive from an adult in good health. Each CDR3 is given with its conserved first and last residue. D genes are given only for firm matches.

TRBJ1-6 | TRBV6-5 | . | CASSLGPGNSPLHF | TGTGCCAGCAGCCTTGGACCCGGAAATTCACCCCTCCACTTT
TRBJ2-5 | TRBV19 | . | CASSDGPARQTQYF | TGTGCCAGTAGTGACGGACCGGCGCGGCAGACCCAGTACTTC
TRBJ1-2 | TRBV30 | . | CAWSGGSYGYTF | TGTGCCTGGAGTGGAGGCTCCTATGGCTACACCTTC
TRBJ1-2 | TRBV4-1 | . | CASSQRQADGYTF | TGCGCCAGCAGCCAGAGACAGGCAGATGGCTACACCTTC
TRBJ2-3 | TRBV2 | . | CASSASDGGTDTQYF | TGTGCCAGCAGTGCTTCGGACGGCGGCACAGATACGCAGTATTTT
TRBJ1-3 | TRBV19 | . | CASRTPGNTIYF | TGTGCCAGCAGGACCCCTGGAAACACCATATATTTT
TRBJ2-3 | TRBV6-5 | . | CAIEKVTDTQYF | TGTGCCATCGAGAAGGTTACAGATACGCAGTATTTT
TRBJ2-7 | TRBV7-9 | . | CASSSTYEQYF | TGTGCCAGCAGCTCAACCTACGAGCAGTACTTC
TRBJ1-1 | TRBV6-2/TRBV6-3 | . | CASSRLPASMNTEAFF | TGTGCCAGCAGTAGGCTACCGGCTAGCATGAACACTGAAGCTTTCTTT
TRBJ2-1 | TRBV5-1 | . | CASSLERGYNEQFF | TGCGCCAGCAGCTTGGAAAGGGGCTACAATGAGCAGTTCTTC
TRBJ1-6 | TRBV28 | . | CASSFRGNSPLHF | TGTGCCAGCAGTTTTAGGGGCAATTCACCCCTCCACTTT
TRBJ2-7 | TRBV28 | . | CASSFRAALLYEQYF | TGTGCCAGCAGTTTTAGGGCAGCACTTCTCTACGAGCAGTACTTC
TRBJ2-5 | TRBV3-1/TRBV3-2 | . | CASSLLSTTSKTQYF | TGTGCCAGCAGCCTGTTATCGACTACTTCAAAGACCCAGTACTTC
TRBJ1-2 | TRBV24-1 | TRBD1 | CATSTGGIDGYTF | TGTGCCACCAGTACAGGGGGTATCGATGGCTACACCTTC
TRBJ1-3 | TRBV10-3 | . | CAIIPRRSGNTIYF | TGTGCCATCATCCCCCGGCGCTCTGGAAACACCATATATTTT
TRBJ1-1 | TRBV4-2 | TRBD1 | CASSRQGKFEAFF | TGTGCCAGCAGCCGACAGGGCAAATTTGAAGCTTTCTTT